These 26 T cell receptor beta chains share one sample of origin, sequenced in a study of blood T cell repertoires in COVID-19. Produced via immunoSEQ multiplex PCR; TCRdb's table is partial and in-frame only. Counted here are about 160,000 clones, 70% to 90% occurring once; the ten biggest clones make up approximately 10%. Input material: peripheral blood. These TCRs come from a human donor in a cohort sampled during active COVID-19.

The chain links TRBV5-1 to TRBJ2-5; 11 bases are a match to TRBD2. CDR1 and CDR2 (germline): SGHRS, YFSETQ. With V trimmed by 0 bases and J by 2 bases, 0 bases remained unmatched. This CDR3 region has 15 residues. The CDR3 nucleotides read TGCGCCAGCAGCTTGGTAGCGGGGGGGCAAGAGACCCAGTACTTC. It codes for CASSLVAGGQETQYF.

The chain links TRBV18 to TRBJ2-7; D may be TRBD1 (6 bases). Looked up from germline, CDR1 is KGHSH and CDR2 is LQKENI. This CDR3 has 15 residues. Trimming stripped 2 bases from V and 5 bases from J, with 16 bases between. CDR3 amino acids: CASSPTPSRGHEQYF. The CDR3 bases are TGTGCCAGCTCACCAACTCCTAGCAGGGGTCACGAGCAGTACTTC. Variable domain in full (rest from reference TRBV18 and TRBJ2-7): NAGVMQNPRHLVRRRGQEARLRCSPMKGHSHVYWYRQLPEEGLKFMVYLQKENIIDESGMPKERFSAEFPKEGPSILRIQQVVRGDSAAYFCASSPTPSRGHEQYFGPGTRLTVT.

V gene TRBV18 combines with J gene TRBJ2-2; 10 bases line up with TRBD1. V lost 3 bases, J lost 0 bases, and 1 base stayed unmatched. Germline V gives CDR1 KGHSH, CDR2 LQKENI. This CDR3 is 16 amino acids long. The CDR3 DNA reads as TGTGCCAGCTCACCGGGACAGGGGTCGAACACCGGGGAGCTGTTTTTT. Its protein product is CASSPGQGSNTGELFF.

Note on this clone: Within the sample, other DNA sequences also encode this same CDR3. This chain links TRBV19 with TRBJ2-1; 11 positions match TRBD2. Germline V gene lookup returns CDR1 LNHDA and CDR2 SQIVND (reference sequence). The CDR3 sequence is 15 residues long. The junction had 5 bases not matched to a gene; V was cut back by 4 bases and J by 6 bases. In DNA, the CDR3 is TGTGCCAGTAGTACCGGACTAGCGGGTTCCAATGAGCAGTTCTTC. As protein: CASSTGLAGSNEQFF.

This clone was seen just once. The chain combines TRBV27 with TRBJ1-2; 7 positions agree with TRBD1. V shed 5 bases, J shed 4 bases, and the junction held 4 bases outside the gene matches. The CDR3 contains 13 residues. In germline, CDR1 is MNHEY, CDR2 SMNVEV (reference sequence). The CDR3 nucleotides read TGTGCCAGCAGTGGTGACAGGGTCTATGGCTACACCTTC. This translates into CASSGDRVYGYTF.

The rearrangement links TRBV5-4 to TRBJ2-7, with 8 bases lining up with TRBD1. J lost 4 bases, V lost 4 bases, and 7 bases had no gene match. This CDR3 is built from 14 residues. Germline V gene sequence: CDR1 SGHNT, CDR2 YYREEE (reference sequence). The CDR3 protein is CASSEDRAPYEQYF. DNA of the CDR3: TGTGCCAGCAGCGAGGACAGGGCCCCTTACGAGCAGTACTTC.

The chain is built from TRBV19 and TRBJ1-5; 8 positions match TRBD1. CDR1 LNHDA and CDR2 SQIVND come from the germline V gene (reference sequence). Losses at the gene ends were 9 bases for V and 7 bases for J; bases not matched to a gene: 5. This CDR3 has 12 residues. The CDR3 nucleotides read TGTGCCAGCAGACAGGGGCGACAGCCCCAGCATTTT. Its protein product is CASRQGRQPQHF.

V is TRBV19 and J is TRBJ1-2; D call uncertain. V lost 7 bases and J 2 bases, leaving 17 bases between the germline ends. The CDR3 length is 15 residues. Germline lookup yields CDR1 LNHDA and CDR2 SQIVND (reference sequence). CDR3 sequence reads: CASKPRPEGNYGYTF. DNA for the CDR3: TGTGCCAGTAAGCCCCGACCCGAGGGAAACTATGGCTACACCTTC.

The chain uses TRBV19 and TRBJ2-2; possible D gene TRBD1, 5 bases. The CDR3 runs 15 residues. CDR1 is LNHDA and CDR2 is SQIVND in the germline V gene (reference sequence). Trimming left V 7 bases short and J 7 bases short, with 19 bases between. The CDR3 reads CASTSQGYKSGELFF. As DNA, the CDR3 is TGTGCCAGTACTTCTCAGGGTTATAAAAGCGGGGAGCTGTTTTTT.

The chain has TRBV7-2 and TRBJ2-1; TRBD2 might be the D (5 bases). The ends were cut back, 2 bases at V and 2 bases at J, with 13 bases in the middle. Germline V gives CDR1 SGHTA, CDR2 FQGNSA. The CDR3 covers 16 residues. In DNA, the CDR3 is TGTGCCAGCAGCTTAAGAGCGTCCGGGACCTACAATGAGCAGTTCTTC. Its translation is CASSLRASGTYNEQFF.

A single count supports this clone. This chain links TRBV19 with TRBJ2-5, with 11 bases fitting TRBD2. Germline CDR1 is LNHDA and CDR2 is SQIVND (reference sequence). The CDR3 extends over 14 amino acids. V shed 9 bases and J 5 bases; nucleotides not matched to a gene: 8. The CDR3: CASSSGRTYETQYF. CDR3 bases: TGTGCCAGCTCTAGCGGGAGGACTTATGAGACCCAGTACTTC. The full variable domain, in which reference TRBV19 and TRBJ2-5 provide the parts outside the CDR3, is DGGITQSPKYLFRKEGQNVTLSCEQNLNHDAMYWYRQDPGQGLRLIYYSQIVNDFQKGDIAEGYSVSREKKESFPLTVTSAQKNPTAFYLCASSSGRTYETQYFGPGTRLLVL.

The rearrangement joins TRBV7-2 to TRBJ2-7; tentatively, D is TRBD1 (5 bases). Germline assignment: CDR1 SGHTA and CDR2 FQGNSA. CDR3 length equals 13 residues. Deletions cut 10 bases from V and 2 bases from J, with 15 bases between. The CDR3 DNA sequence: TGTGCCACCCTACCCTGGGGCGCCTACGAGCAGTACTTC. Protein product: CATLPWGAYEQYF.

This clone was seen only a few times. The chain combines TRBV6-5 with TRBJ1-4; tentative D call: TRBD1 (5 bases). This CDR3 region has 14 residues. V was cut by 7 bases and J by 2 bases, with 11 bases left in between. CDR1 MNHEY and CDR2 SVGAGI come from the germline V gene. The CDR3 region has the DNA TGTGCCAGCAAGTCGGCAGGGACTAATGAAAAACTGTTTTTT. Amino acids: CASKSAGTNEKLFF.

In DNA form, the CDR3 reads TGTGCCAGCAGTTCTCGGACTAGCGGGAGTTTTTCCTACGAGCAGTACTTC. Encoded protein: CASSSRTSGSFSYEQYF. The genes are TRBV28 and TRBJ2-7; 13 nucleotides line up with TRBD2. With V trimmed by 4 bases and J by 1 base, 7 bases remained unmatched. This CDR3 region has 17 residues. The germline V gene encodes CDR1 MDHEN and CDR2 SYDVKM. Full variable domain (remainder filled in from reference TRBV28 and TRBJ2-7): DVKVTQSSRYLVKRTGEKVFLECVQDMDHENMFWYRQDPGLGLRLIYFSYDVKMKEKGDIPEGYSVSREKKERFSLILESASTNQTSMYLCASSSRTSGSFSYEQYFGPGTRLTVT.

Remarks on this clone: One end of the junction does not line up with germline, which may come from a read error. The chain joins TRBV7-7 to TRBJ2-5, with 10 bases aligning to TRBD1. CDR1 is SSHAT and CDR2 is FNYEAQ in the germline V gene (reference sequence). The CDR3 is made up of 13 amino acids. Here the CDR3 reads CASSPDRGETQYF. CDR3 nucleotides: TGTGCTAGCAGCCCGGACAGGGGGGAGACCCAGTACTTC.

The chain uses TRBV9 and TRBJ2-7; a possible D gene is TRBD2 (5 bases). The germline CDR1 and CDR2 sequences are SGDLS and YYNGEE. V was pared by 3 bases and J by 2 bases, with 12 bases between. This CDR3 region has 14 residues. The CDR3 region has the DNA TGTGCCAGCAGCGGGCGAGGAGGAACCTACGAGCAGTACTTC. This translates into CASSGRGGTYEQYF.

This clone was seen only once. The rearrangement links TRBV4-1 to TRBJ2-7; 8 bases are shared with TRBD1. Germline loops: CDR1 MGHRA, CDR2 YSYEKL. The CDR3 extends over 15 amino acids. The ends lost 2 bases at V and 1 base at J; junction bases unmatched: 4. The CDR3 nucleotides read TGCGCCAGCAGCCAAATCGGACAGGGATCCTACGAGCAGTACTTC. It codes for CASSQIGQGSYEQYF.

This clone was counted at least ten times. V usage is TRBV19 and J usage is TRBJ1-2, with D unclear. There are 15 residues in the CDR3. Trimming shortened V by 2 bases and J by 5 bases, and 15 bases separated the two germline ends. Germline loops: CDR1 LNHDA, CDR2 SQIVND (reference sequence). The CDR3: CASSISPPGRYGYTF. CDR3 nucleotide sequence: TGTGCCAGTAGTATATCCCCCCCGGGGAGGTATGGCTACACCTTC.

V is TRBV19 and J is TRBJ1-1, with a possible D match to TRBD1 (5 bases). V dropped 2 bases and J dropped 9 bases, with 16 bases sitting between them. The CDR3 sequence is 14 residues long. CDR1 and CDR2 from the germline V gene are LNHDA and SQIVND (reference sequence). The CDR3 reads CASSIITAGRKAFF. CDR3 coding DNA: TGTGCCAGTAGTATAATTACGGCAGGGAGGAAAGCTTTCTTT.

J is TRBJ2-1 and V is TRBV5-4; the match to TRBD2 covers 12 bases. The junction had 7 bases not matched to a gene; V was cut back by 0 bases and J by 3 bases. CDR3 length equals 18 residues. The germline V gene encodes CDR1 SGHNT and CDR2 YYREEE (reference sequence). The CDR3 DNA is TGTGCCAGCAGCTTGGTCCTAGCGGGAGGGGGGTTCTACAATGAGCAGTTCTTC. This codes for CASSLVLAGGGFYNEQFF.

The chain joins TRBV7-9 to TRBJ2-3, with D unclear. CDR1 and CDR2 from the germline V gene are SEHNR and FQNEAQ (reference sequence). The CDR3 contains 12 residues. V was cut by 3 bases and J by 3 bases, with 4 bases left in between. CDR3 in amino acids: CASSLRTDTQYF. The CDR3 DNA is TGTGCCAGCAGCTTGAGGACAGATACGCAGTATTTT. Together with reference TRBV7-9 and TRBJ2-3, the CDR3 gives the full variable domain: DTGVSQNPRHKITKRGQNVTFRCDPISEHNRLYWYRQTLGQGPEFLTYFQNEAQLEKSRLLSDRFSAERPKGSFSTLEIQRTEQGDSAMYLCASSLRTDTQYFGPGTRLTVL.

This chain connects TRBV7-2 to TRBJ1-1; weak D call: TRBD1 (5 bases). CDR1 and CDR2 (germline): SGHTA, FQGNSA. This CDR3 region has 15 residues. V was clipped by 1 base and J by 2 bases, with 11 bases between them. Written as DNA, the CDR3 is TGTGCCAGCAGCTTAGTAACCGACAGAAACACTGAAGCTTTCTTT. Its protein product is CASSLVTDRNTEAFF. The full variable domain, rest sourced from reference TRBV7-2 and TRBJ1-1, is GAGVSQSPSNKVTEKGKDVELRCDPISGHTALYWYRQSLGQGLEFLIYFQGNSAPDKSGLPSDRFSAERTGGSVSTLTIQRTQQEDSAVYLCASSLVTDRNTEAFFGQGTRLTVV.

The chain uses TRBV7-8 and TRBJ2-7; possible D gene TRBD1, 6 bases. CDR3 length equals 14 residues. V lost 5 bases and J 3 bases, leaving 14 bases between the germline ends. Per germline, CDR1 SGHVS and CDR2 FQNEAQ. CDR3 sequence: CASSTTGPLYEQYF. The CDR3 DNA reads TGTGCCAGCAGCACTACAGGGCCTCTCTACGAGCAGTACTTC. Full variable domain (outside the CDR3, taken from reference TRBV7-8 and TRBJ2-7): GAGVSQSPRYKVAKRGQDVALRCDPISGHVSLFWYQQALGQGPEFLTYFQNEAQLDKSGLPSDRFFAERPEGSVSTLKIQRTQQEDSAVYLCASSTTGPLYEQYFGPGTRLTVT.

CDR3 amino acids: CASSFLSNEQFF. The CDR3, as DNA: TGTGCCAGCAGCTTTCTATCCAATGAGCAGTTCTTC. This chain joins TRBV5-6 and TRBJ2-1; no firm D call. V was clipped by 2 bases and J by 6 bases, with 6 bases between them. Germline values: CDR1 SGHDT, CDR2 YYEEEE. This CDR3 is built from 12 residues.

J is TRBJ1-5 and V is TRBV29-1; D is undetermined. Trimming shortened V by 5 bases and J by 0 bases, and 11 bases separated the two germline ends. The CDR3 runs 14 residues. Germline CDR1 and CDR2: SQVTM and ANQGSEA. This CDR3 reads CSVSFRHSNQPQHF. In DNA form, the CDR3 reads TGCAGCGTTTCCTTCCGACATAGCAATCAGCCCCAGCATTTT.

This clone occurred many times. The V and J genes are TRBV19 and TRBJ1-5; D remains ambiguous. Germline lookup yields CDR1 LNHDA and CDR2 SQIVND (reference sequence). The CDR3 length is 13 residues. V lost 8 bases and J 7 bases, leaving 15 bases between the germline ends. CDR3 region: CASWTGGAQPQHF. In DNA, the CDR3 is TGTGCCAGTTGGACGGGAGGCGCGCAGCCCCAGCATTTT.